This T cell receptor (beta chain) was identified in a study of blood T cell repertoires in COVID-19. CDR1 and CDR2 (germline): KGHSH, LQKENI. The CDR3 runs to 22 residues. V lost 3 bases and J lost 0, with 29 bases in between. Across over 20 US areas, participants ranged in age from about 18 to 89 years. Participant-reported clinical history was the basis for cohort assignment. The study counted Cohort 3 donors as recovered given two negative PCRs, clearance, or symptom resolution. Some clones are missing from TCRdb's copy, which holds only in-frame ones; the method was immunoSEQ multiplex PCR. The repertoire has hundreds of thousands of clones, about nine tenths of them found once; the top ten carry just under 9.5%.

What was sequenced was PBMCs or T cells enriched from blood (not recorded which). The chain couples TRBV18 to TRBJ2-2; no clear D. This TCR derives from a woman in her 30s who had recovered from COVID-19. Here the CDR3 DNA reads TGTGCCAGCTCACCTCTCCATTACCGAGGTACATATACCCTAGCGAACACCGGGGAGCTGTTTTTT. Translated: CASSPLHYRGTYTLANTGELFF.